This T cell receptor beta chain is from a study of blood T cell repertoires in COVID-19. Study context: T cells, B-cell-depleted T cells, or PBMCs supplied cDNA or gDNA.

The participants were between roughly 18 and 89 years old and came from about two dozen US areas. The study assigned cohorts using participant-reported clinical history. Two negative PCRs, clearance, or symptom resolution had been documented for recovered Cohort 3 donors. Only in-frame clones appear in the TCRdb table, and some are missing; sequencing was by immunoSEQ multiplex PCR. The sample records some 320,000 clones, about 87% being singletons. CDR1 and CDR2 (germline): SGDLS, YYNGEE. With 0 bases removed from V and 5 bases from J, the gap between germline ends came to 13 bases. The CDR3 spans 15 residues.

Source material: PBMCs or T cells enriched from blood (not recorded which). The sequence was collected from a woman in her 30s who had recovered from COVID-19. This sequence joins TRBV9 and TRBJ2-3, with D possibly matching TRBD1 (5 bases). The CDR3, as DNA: TGTGCCAGCAGCGTAGGATCTGGGGCTGGAGATACGCAGTATTTT. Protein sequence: CASSVGSGAGDTQYF.